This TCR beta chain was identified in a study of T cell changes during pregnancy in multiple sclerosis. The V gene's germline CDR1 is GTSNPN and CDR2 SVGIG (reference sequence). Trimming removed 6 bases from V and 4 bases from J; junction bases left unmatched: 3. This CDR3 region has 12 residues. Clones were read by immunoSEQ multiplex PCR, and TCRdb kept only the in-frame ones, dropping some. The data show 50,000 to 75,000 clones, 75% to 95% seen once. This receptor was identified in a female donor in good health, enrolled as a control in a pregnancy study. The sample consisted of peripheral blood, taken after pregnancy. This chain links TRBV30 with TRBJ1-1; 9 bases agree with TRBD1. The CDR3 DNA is TGTGCCTGTGACAGGGGGGCCACTGAAGCTTTCTTT. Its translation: CACDRGATEAFF.